This TCR beta chain was captured by sequencing in a study of blood T cell repertoires in COVID-19. About the research overall: The origin of the acute and convalescent COVID-19 samples was the United States, Italy and Spain. T cells, B-cell-depleted T cells, or PBMCs provided the cDNA or gDNA that served as material.

Per the authors' pipeline: Amplification from reference gene primers served as the basis for estimated nucleated cell counts. Clones were read by immunoSEQ multiplex PCR, and TCRdb kept only the in-frame ones, dropping some. The V and J calls and the clone size are those of that table, but D and trimming were determined from the DNA. The sample has nearly 60,000 clones; nearly 90% are singletons. The source is a man in his sixties with active COVID-19. Sequencing was done on a sample of peripheral blood.

The DNA of the CDR3 is TGTGCCAGTACGACGGGGAGAAGCATCAATGAGCAGTTCTTC. This gives the protein CASTTGRSINEQFF. The rearrangement joins TRBV6-6 to TRBJ2-1; maybe TRBD2 (5 bases). CDR3 length: 14 residues. From germline, CDR1 is MNHNY and CDR2 SVGAGI (reference sequence). Deletions cut 9 bases from V and 6 bases from J, with 18 bases between.